The text below deals with one T cell receptor beta chain. Its antigen is not known. Sequencing of DNA taken from cultured CD4+ T cells relied on the Oncomine TCR Beta short-read assay. Cultured CD4+ T cells yielded the extracted genomic DNA. TCRdb passed the PCR reads through MiXCR, listing each CDR3 protein once. The sample lists some 15,000 distinct CDR3 sequences, roughly 50% occurring once. The treatment was: approximately nine-day PBMC culture with coronavirus spike peptide pools or control peptides (ViraFEST assay). The dates of positive PCR tests extended from March through December 2020 and came before the US Alpha, Beta and Delta variants. The medium had half its volume replaced with fresh IL-2 medium on days 3 and 7. V was pared by 8 bases and J by 4 bases, with 18 bases between. The CDR3 runs 14 residues. Germline CDR1 MNHNS, CDR2 SASEGT. This sample was taken from a study of vaccination and CD4 T cells after COVID-19. Study context: From HCoV-229E, HCoV-OC43, HCoV-NL63 and SARS-CoV-2, overlapping spike peptides were used to stimulate the cells.

The V call is TRBV6-1, the J call TRBJ2-7; D not resolved. Sequencing input: CD4+ T cells from blood, cultured in vitro. The sequence was obtained from a human donor who had recovered from COVID-19. CDR3 nucleotides: TGTGCCAGCCAGACTCGGGCTCTTTTATACGAGCAGTACTTC. Its protein is CASQTRALLYEQYF.